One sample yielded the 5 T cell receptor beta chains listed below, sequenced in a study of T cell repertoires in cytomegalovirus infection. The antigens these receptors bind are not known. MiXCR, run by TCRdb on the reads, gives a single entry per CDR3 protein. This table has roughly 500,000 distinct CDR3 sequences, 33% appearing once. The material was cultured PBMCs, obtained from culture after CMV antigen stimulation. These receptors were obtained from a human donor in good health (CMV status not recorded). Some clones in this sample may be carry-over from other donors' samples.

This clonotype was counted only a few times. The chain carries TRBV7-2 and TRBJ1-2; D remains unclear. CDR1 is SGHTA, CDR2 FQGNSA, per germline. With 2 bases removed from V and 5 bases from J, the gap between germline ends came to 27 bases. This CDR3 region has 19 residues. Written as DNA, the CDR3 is TGTGCCAGCAGCTTATCCACAGAAGTATACACCACGTCGTATTATGGCTACACCTTC. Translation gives CASSLSTEVYTTSYYGYTF.

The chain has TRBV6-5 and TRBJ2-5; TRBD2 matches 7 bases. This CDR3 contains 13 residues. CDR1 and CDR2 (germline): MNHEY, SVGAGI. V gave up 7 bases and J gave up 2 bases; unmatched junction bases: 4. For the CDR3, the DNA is TGTGCCAGCAATCGGGGAGGGCAAGAGACCCAGTACTTC. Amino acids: CASNRGGQETQYF.

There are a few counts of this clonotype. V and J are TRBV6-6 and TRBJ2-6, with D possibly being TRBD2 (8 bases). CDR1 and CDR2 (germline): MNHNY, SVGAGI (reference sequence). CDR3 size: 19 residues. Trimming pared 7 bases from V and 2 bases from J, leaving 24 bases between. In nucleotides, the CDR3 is TGTGCCAGCAAAAATCCGGGAGGGGGCGGGAGCGCTGGGGCCAACGTCCTGACTTTC. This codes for CASKNPGGGGSAGANVLTF.

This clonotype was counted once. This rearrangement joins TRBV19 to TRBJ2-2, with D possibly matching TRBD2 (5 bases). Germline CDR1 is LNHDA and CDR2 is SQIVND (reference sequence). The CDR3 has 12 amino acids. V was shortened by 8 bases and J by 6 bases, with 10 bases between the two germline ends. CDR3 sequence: CASGERPGELFF. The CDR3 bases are TGTGCCAGTGGGGAGCGACCCGGGGAGCTGTTTTTT.

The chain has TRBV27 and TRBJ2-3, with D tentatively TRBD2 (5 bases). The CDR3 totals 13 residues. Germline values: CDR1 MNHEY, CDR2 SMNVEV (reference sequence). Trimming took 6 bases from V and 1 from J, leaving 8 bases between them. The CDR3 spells CASRPAGTDTQYF. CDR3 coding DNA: TGTGCCAGCAGGCCAGCGGGCACAGATACGCAGTATTTT.